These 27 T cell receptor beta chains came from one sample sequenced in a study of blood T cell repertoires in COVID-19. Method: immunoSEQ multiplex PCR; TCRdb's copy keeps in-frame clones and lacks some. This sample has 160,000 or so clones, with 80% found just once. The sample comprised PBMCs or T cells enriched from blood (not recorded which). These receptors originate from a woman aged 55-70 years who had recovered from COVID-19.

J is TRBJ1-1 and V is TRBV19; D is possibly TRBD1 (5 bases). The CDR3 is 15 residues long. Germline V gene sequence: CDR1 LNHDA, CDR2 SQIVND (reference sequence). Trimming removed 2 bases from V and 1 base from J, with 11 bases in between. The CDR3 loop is CASSIPDRSNTEAFF. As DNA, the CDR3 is TGTGCCAGTAGTATACCCGACAGATCGAACACTGAAGCTTTCTTT.

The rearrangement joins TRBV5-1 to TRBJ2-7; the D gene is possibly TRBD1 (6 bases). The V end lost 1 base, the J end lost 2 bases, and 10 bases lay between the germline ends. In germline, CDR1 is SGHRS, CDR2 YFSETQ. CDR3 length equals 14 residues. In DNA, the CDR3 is TGCGCCAGCAGCTTGTGGGGGCTGACCTACGAGCAGTACTTC. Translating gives CASSLWGLTYEQYF.

CDR3 sequence: CASTSLRGGMNTEAFF. The CDR3 DNA follows: TGTGCCAGCACTTCCCTTCGGGGTGGTATGAACACTGAAGCTTTCTTT. V usage is TRBV6-6 and J usage is TRBJ1-1; no firm D call. Trimming removed 7 bases from V and 0 bases from J, with 18 bases in between. Germline CDR1 reads MNHNY; CDR2 reads SVGAGI (reference sequence). The CDR3 is made up of 16 amino acids.

The CDR3 here is CASSLRPGQYNSPLHF. The CDR3 nucleotides are TGTGCCAGCAGTTTACGACCGGGACAGTATAATTCACCCCTCCACTTT. The chain recombines TRBV27 with TRBJ1-6, with TRBD1 matching over 7 bases. Germline V gene data show CDR1 as MNHEY and CDR2 as SMNVEV (reference sequence). Trimming took 2 bases from V and 4 from J; bases not matched to a gene: 5. The CDR3 length is 16 residues.

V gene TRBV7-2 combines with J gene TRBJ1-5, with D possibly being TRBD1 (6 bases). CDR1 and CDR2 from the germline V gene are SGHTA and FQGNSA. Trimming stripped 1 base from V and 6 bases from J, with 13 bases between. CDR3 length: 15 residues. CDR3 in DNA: TGTGCCAGCAGCTTAGAACCGCACAGGGCTCAGCCCCAGCATTTT. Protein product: CASSLEPHRAQPQHF.

The CDR3 DNA reads as TGTGCCAGTAGTACCGGGGGGAACACTGAAGCTTTCTTT. Translation gives CASSTGGNTEAFF. The chain has TRBV19 and TRBJ1-1; a weak D match, TRBD1 (5 bases). Trimming shortened V by 4 bases and J by 1 base, and 7 bases separated the two germline ends. CDR1 and CDR2 (germline): LNHDA, SQIVND (reference sequence). The CDR3 runs 13 residues.

The CDR3: CATSREPGNSPLHF. The CDR3 DNA is TGTGCCACCAGCAGAGAACCAGGGAATTCACCCCTCCACTTT. The genes are TRBV15 and TRBJ1-6; D perhaps matches TRBD1 (5 bases). Trimming removed 0 bases from V and 7 bases from J, with 7 bases in between. Germline V gives CDR1 LNHNV, CDR2 YYDKDF (reference sequence). This CDR3 is built from 14 residues.

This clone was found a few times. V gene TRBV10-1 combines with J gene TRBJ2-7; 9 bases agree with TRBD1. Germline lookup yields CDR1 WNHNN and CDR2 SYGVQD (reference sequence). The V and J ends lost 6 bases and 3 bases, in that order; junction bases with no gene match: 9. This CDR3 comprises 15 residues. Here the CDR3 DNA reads TGCGCCAGCAGCGAATCCGGGACAGGGTTCTACGAGCAGTACTTC. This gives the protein CASSESGTGFYEQYF.

For the CDR3, the DNA is TGTGCCAGCAGCCAACTAGCGGGGGTAAATACGCAGTATTTT. Its protein product is CASSQLAGVNTQYF. This chain links TRBV14 with TRBJ2-3, with TRBD2 matching 10 bases. The germline V gene encodes CDR1 SGHDN and CDR2 FVKESK. This CDR3 has 14 amino acids. With 2 bases clipped from V and 7 bases from J, the junction kept 3 bases outside the gene matches.

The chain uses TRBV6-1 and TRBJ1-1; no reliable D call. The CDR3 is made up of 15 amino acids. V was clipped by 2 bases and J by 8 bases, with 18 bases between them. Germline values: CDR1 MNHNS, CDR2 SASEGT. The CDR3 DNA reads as TGTGCCAGCAGTGAACGTCAGACTAGAGTGACCGAAGCTTTCTTT. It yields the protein CASSERQTRVTEAFF.

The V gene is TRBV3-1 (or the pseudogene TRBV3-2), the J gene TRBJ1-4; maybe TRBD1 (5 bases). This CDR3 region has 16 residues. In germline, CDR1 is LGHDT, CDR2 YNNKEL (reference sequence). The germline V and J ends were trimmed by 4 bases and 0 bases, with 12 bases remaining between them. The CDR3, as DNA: TGTGCCAGCAGCCGGCTCTGGGGGGCAACTAATGAAAAACTGTTTTTT. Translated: CASSRLWGATNEKLFF.

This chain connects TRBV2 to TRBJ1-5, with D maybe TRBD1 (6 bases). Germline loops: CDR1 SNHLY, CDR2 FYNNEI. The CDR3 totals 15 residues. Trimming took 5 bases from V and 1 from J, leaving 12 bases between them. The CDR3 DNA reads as TGTGCCAGCAGTAAGGGAGGGGGGAGCAATCAGCCCCAGCATTTT. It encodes CASSKGGGSNQPQHF.

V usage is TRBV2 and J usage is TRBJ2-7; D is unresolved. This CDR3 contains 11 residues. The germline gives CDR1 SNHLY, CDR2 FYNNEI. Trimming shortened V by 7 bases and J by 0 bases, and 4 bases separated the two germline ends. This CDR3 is CASKASYEQYF. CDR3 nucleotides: TGTGCCAGCAAAGCCTCCTACGAGCAGTACTTC.

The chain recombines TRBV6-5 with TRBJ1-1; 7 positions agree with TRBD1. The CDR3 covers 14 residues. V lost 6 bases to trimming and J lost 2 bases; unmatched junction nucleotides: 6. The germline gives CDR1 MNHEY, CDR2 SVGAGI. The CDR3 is CASRGQQLNTEAFF. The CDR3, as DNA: TGTGCCAGCAGGGGACAGCAGTTAAACACTGAAGCTTTCTTT.

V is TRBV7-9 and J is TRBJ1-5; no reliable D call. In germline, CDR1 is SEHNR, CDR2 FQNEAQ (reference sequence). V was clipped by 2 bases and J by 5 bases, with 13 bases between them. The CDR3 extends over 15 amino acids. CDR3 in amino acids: CASSLRWEPYQPQHF. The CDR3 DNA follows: TGTGCCAGCAGCTTACGCTGGGAGCCGTATCAGCCCCAGCATTTT. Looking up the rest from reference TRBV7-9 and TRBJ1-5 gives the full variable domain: DTGVSQNPRHKITKRGQNVTFRCDPISEHNRLYWYRQTLGQGPEFLTYFQNEAQLEKSRLLSDRFSAERPKGSFSTLEIQRTEQGDSAMYLCASSLRWEPYQPQHFGDGTRLSIL.

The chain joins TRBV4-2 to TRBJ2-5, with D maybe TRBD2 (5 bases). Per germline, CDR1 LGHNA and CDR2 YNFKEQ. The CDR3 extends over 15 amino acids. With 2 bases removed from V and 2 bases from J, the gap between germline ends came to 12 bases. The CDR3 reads CASSQSGRGQETQYF. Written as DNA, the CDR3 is TGTGCCAGCAGCCAATCTGGCCGGGGTCAAGAGACCCAGTACTTC.

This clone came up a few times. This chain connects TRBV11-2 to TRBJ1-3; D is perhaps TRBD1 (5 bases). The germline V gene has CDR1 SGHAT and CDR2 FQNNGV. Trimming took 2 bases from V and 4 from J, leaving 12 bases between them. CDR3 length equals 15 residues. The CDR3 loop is CASSLRGDFGNTIYF. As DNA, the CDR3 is TGTGCCAGCAGCTTACGGGGGGACTTCGGAAACACCATATATTTT.

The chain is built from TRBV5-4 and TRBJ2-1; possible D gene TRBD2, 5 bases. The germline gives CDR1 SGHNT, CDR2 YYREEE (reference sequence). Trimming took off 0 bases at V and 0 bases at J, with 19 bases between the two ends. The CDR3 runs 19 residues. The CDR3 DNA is TGTGCCAGCAGCTTGGGTGTAATCGAGGGCCCAGTCTCCTACAATGAGCAGTTCTTC. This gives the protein CASSLGVIEGPVSYNEQFF. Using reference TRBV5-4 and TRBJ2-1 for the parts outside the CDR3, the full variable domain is ETGVTQSPTHLIKTRGQQVTLRCSSQSGHNTVSWYQQALGQGPQFIFQYYREEENGRGNFPPRFSGLQFPNYSSELNVNALELDDSALYLCASSLGVIEGPVSYNEQFFGPGTRLTVL.

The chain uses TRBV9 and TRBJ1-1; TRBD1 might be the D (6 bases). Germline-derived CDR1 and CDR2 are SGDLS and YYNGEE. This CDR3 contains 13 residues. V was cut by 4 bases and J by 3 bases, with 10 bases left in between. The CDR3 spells CASSLRQDTEAFF. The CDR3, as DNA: TGTGCCAGCAGCCTCCGACAGGACACTGAAGCTTTCTTT.

CDR3 sequence: CASSANSISNQPQHF. Here the CDR3 DNA reads TGTGCCAGCAGCGCCAATTCCATTAGCAATCAGCCCCAGCATTTT. The rearrangement links TRBV9 to TRBJ1-5; D gene unclear. Germline assignment: CDR1 SGDLS and CDR2 YYNGEE. The CDR3 has 15 residues. Deletions cut 3 bases from V and 0 bases from J, with 10 bases between.

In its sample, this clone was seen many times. The CDR3 is CAISEDGVNTEAFF. The CDR3 region has the DNA TGTGCCATCAGTGAGGACGGAGTGAACACTGAAGCTTTCTTT. The chain links TRBV10-3 to TRBJ1-1, with D uncertain. Trimming shortened V by 2 bases and J by 0 bases, and 7 bases separated the two germline ends. This CDR3 spans 14 amino acids. From germline, CDR1 is ENHRY and CDR2 SYGVKD.

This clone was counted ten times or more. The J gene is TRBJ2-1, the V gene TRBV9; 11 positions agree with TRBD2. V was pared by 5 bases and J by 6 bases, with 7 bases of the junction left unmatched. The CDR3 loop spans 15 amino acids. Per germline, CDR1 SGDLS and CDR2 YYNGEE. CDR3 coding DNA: TGTGCCAGCAGTATTAGCGGGGGGGCCCTCAATGAGCAGTTCTTC. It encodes CASSISGGALNEQFF.

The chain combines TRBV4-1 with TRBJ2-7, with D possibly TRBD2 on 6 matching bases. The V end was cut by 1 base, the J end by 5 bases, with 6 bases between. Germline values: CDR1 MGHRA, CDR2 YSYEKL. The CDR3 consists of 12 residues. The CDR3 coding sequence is TGCGCCAGCAGCCAAGGCGGGGACGAGCAGTACTTC. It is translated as CASSQGGDEQYF.

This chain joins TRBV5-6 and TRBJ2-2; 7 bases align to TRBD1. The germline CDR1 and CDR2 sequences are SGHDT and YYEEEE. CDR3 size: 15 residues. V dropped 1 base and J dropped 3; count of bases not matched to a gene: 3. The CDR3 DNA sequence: TGTGCCAGCAGCTTGACAGGGGTGTACACCGGGGAGCTGTTTTTT. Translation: CASSLTGVYTGELFF.

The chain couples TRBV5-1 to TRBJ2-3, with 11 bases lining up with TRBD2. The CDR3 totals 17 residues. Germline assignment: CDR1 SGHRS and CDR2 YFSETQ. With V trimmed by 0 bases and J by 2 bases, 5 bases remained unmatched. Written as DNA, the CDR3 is TGCGCCAGCAGCTTGGCCACTAGCGGGGGCTCCACAGATACGCAGTATTTT. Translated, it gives CASSLATSGGSTDTQYF.

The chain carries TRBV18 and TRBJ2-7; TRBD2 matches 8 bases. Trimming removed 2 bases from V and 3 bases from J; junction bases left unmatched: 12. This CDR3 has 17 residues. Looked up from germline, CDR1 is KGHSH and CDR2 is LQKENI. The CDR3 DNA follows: TGTGCCAGCTCACCAAGGGCGTTTAGCGGGGATGGCTACGAGCAGTACTTC. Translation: CASSPRAFSGDGYEQYF.

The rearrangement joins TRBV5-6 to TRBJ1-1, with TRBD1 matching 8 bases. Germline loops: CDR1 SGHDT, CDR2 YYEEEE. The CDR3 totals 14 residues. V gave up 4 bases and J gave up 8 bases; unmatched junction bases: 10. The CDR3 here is CASSPGTGEREAFF. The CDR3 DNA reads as TGTGCCAGCAGCCCAGGGACAGGCGAACGGGAAGCTTTCTTT. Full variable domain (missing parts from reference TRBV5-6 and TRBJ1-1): DAGVTQSPTHLIKTRGQQVTLRCSPKSGHDTVSWYQQALGQGPQFIFQYYEEEERQRGNFPDRFSGHQFPNYSSELNVNALLLGDSALYLCASSPGTGEREAFFGQGTRLTVV.